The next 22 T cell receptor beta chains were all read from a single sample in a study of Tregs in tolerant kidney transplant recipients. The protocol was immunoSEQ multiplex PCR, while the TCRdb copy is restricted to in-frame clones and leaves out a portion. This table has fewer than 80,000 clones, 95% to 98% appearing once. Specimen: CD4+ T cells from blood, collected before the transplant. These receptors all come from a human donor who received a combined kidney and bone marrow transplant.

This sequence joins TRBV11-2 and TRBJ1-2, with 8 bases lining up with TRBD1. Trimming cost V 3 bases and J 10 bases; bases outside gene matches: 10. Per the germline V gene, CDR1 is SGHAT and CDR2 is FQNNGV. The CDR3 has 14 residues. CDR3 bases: TGTGCCAGCAGCTTTTTCAGGGGGCAGCGATTCTACACCTTC. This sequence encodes CASSFFRGQRFYTF. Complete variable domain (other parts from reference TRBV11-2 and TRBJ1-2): EAGVAQSPRYKIIEKRQSVAFWCNPISGHATLYWYQQILGQGPKLLIQFQNNGVVDDSQLPKDRFSAERLKGVDSTLKIQPAKLEDSAVYLCASSFFRGQRFYTFGSGTRLTVV.

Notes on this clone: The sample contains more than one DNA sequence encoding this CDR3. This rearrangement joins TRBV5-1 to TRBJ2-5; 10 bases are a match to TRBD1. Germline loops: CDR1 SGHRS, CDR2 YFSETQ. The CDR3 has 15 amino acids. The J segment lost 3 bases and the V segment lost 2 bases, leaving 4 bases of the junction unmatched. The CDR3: CASSLAGTGEETQYF. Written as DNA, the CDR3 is TGCGCCAGCAGCTTAGCCGGGACAGGGGAAGAGACCCAGTACTTC.

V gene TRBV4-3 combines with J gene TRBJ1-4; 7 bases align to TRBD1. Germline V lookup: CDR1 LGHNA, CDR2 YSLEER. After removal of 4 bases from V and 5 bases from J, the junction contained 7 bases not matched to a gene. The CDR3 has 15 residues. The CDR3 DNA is TGCGCCAGCAGCCCGAGACAGGGTGGGAATGAAAAACTGTTTTTT. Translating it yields CASSPRQGGNEKLFF.

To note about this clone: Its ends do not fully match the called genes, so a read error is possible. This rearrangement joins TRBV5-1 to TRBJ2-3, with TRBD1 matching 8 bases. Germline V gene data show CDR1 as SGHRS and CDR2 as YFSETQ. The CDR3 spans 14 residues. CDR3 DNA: TGTGCCAGCAGTGGGACAGGCGCGGCAGATACGCAGTATTTT. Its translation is CASSGTGAADTQYF.

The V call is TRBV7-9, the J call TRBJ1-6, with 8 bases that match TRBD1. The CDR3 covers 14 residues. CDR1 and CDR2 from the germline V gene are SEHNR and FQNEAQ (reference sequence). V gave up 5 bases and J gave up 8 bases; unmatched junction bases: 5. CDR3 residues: CASSRQGSDSPLHF. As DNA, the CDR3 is TGTGCCAGCAGCCGACAGGGGAGTGATTCACCCCTCCACTTT.

CDR3 bases: TGTGCCAGCAGCTTAGGGACAGTGACTTACAATGAGCAGTTCTTC. Translating it yields CASSLGTVTYNEQFF. The V and J genes are TRBV7-7 and TRBJ2-1, with D possibly TRBD1 on 6 matching bases. The CDR3 loop spans 15 amino acids. Per germline, CDR1 SSHAT and CDR2 FNYEAQ (reference sequence). The V gene lost 1 base and the J gene lost 4 bases, with 11 bases spanning the gap.

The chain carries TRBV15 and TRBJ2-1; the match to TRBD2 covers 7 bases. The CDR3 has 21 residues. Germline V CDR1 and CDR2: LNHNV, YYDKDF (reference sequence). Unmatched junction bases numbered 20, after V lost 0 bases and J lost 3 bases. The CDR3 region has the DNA TGTGCCACCAGCAGAGAAAGGCAAGTGTTGGCGGGAGTGGATGTCTACAATGAGCAGTTCTTC. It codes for CATSRERQVLAGVDVYNEQFF.

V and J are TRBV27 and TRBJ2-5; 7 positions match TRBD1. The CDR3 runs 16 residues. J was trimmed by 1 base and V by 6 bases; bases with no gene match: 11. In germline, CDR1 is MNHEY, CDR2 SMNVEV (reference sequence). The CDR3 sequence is CASRVRGYRSQETQYF. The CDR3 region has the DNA TGTGCCAGCAGAGTCAGGGGGTACCGGTCCCAAGAGACCCAGTACTTC.

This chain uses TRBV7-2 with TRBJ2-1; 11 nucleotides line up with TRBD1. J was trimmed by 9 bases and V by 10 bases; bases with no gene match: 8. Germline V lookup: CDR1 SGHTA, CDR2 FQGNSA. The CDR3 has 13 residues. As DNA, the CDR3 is TGTGCCACCAAAGGACAGGGGGCACGTGAGCAGTTCTTC. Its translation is CATKGQGAREQFF.

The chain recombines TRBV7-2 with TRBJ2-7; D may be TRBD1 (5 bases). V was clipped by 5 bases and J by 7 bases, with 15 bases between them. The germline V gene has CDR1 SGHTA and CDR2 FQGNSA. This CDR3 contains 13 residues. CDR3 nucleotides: TGTGCCAGCAGCCCCCAGGGTTCCGTTGAGCAGTACTTC. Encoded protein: CASSPQGSVEQYF.

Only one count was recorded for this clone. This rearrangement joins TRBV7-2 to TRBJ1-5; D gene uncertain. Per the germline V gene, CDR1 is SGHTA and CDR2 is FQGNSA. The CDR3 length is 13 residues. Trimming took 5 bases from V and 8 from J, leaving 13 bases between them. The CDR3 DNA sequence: TGTGCCAGCAGCCCCAGGCTTTGGGAGCCCCAGCATTTT. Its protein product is CASSPRLWEPQHF. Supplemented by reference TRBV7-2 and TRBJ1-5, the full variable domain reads GAGVSQSPSNKVTEKGKDVELRCDPISGHTALYWYRQSLGQGLEFLIYFQGNSAPDKSGLPSDRFSAERTGGSVSTLTIQRTQQEDSAVYLCASSPRLWEPQHFGDGTRLSIL.

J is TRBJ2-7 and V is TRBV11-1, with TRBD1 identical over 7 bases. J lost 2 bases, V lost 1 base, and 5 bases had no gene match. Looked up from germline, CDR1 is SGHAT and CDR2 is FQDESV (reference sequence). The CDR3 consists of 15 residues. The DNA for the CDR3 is TGTGCCAGCAGCTTAGACAGGGGCCGAGCCTACGAGCAGTACTTC. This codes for CASSLDRGRAYEQYF.

The CDR3 is CSVFSGRSSYEQYF. CDR3 sequence (DNA): TGCAGCGTTTTTAGCGGGAGGAGCTCCTACGAGCAGTACTTC. The chain recombines TRBV29-1 with TRBJ2-7; 10 bases fit TRBD2. The length of the CDR3 is 14 residues. Per germline, CDR1 SQVTM and CDR2 ANQGSEA. The junction had 4 bases not matched to a gene; V was cut back by 5 bases and J by 0 bases.

CDR3 nucleotides: TGTGCCAGCAGCCGTAGCGGGAGTCGCCCCGCGCAGTACTTC. It encodes CASSRSGSRPAQYF. The V gene is TRBV5-6, the J gene TRBJ2-7, with TRBD2 matching over 9 bases. Trimming at V came to 4 bases and at J to 9 bases, leaving 11 bases not matched to a gene. In germline, CDR1 is SGHDT, CDR2 YYEEEE. The CDR3 is 14 amino acids.

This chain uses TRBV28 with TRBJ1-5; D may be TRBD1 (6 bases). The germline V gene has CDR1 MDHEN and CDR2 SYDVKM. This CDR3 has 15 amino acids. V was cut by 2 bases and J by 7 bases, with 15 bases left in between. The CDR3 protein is CASSLGGGAQQPQHF. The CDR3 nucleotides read TGTGCCAGCAGTTTAGGTGGGGGCGCTCAGCAGCCCCAGCATTTT.

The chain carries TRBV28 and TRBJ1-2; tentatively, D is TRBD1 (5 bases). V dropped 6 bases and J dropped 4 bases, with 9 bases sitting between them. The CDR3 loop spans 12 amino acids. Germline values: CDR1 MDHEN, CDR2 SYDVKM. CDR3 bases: TGTGCCAGCAGAACAGGTGGCTATGGCTACACCTTC. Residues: CASRTGGYGYTF.

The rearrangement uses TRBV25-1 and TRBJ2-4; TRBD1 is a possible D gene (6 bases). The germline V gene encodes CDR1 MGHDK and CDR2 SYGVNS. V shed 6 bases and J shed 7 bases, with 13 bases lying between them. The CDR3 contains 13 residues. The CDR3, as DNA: TGTGCCAGCAGCAGGGGATCGTGGAACATTCAGTACTTC. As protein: CASSRGSWNIQYF.

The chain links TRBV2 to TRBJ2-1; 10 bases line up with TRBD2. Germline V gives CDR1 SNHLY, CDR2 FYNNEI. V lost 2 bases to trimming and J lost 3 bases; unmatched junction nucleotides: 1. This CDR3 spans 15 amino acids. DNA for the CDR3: TGTGCCAGCAGTGAAAGACTAGCGGGCTACAATGAGCAGTTCTTC. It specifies CASSERLAGYNEQFF.

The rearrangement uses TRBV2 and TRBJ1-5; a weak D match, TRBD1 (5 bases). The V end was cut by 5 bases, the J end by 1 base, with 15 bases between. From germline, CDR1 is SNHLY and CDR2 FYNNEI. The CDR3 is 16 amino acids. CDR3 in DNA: TGTGCCAGCAGTCGACAGAGCCCTCTGAGCAATCAGCCCCAGCATTTT. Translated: CASSRQSPLSNQPQHF.

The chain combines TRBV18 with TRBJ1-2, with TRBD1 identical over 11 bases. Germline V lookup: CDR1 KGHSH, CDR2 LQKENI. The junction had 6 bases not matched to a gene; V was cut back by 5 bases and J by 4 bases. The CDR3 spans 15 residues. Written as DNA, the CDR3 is TGTGCCAGCTCAGTAATGGACAGGGGGCTCTATGGCTACACCTTC. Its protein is CASSVMDRGLYGYTF.

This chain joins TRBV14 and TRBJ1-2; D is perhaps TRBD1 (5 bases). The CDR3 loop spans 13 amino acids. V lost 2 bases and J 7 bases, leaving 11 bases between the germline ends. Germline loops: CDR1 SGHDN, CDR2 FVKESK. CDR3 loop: CASSQLTGSGYTF. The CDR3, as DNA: TGTGCCAGCAGCCAACTTACAGGTAGTGGCTACACCTTC.

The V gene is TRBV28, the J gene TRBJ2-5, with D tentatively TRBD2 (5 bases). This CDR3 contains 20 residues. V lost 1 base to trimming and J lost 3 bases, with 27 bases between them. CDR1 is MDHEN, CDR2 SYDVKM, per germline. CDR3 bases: TGTGCCAGCAGTTTATTAATGGCCGAGCGGACGCAAAATCTAAAAGAGACCCAGTACTTC. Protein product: CASSLLMAERTQNLKETQYF.